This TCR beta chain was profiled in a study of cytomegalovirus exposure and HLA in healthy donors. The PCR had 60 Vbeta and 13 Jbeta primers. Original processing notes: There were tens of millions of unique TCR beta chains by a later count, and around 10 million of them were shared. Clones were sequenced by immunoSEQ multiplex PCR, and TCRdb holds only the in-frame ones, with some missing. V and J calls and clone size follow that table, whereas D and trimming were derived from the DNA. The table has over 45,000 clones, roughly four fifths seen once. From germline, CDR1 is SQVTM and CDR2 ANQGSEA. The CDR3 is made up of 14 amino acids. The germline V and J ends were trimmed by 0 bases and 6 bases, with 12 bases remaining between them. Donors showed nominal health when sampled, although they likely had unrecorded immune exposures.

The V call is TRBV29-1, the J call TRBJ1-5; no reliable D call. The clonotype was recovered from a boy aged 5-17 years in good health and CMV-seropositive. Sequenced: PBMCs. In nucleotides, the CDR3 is TGCAGCGTTGAAGACACAGTGATGGGTCAGCCCCAGCATTTT. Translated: CSVEDTVMGQPQHF.